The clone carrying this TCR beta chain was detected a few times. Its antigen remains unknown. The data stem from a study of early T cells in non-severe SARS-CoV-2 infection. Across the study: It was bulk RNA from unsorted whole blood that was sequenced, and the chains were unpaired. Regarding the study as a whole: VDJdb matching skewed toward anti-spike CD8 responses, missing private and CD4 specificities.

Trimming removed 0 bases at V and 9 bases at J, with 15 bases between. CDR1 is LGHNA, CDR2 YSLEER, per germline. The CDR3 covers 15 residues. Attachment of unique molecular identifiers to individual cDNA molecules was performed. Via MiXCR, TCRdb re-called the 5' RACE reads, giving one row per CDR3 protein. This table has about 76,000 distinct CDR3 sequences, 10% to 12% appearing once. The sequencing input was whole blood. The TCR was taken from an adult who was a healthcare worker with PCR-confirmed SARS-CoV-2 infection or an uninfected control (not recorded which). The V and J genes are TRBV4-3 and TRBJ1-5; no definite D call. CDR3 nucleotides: TGCGCCAGCAGCCAAGATCCCGGCCGTCAATGGCCCCAGCATTTT. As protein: CASSQDPGRQWPQHF.